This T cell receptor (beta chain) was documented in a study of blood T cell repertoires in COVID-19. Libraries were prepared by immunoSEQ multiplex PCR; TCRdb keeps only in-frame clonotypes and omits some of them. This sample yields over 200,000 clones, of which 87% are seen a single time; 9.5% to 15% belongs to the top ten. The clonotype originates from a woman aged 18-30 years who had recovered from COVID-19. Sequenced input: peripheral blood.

For the CDR3, the DNA is TGCGCCAGTACACTTCTAGCAGGGAACACTGAAGCTTTCTTT. This translates into CASTLLAGNTEAFF. The chain couples TRBV4-1 to TRBJ1-1; D remains unclear. The germline V gene encodes CDR1 MGHRA and CDR2 YSYEKL. This CDR3 has 14 amino acids. V lost 9 bases to trimming and J lost 1 base, with 15 bases between them.